Following are 5 T cell receptor beta chains from one sample sequenced in a study of neurological immune-mediated disorders. One entry per CDR3 protein results from TCRdb running MiXCR on the 5' RACE reads. In the table there are tens of thousands of distinct CDR3 sequences, nearly 25% of which are singletons. Regarding time point: technical triplicate 2. The sample taken for sequencing was PBMCs. The receptors originated from a man aged 55 to 70 with HTLV-1-associated myelopathy (HAM/TSP).

This clonotype has only one observation. The chain is built from TRBV5-1 and TRBJ2-5; 7 bases line up with TRBD1. J gave up 5 bases and V 1 base, and 5 bases lay outside the gene matches. This CDR3 has 14 amino acids. Looked up from germline, CDR1 is SGHRS and CDR2 is YFSETQ. The CDR3 DNA sequence: TGCGCCAGCAGCTTGAACAGGGGTCTTGAGACCCAGTACTTC. This encodes CASSLNRGLETQYF.

This clonotype was detected ten times or more. V usage is TRBV25-1 and J usage is TRBJ2-7; perhaps TRBD1 as D (5 bases). The length of the CDR3 is 12 residues. From germline, CDR1 is MGHDK and CDR2 SYGVNS. The V end lost 6 bases, the J end lost 3 bases, and 9 bases lay between the germline ends. The CDR3 protein is CASSAGNYEQYF. CDR3 in DNA: TGTGCCAGCAGCGCAGGGAACTACGAGCAGTACTTC.

At least ten counts were recorded for this clonotype. J is TRBJ2-7 and V is TRBV10-3; a possible D gene is TRBD2 (6 bases). The CDR3 has 13 residues. CDR1 ENHRY and CDR2 SYGVKD come from the germline V gene. V lost 8 bases, J lost 1 base, and 12 bases lay in between. CDR3 sequence reads: CAIHEGTSYEQYF. CDR3 coding DNA: TGTGCCATCCATGAGGGGACTTCCTACGAGCAGTACTTC.

This clonotype came up many times. The chain is built from TRBV5-1 and TRBJ2-5, with D perhaps matching TRBD2 (6 bases). CDR3 length: 15 amino acids. Per germline, CDR1 SGHRS and CDR2 YFSETQ. V was shortened by 3 bases and J by 5 bases, with 17 bases between the two germline ends. CDR3 DNA sequence: TGCGCCAGCAGCTCGGGGGACTTGCTATGGGAGACCCAGTACTTC. Protein: CASSSGDLLWETQYF.

The CDR3 loop reads CAWSTGDNQPQHF. The DNA of the CDR3 is TGTGCCTGGTCGACAGGGGACAATCAGCCCCAGCATTTT. This rearrangement joins TRBV30 to TRBJ1-5; 8 bases match TRBD1. Unmatched junction bases numbered 3, after V lost 5 bases and J lost 3 bases. Germline CDR1 GTSNPN, CDR2 SVGIG (reference sequence). The CDR3 has 13 residues.